These 28 T cell receptor beta chains came from one sample sequenced in a study of blood T cells in healthy people across ages. Through a sample-barcoded 5' primer and a J-beta primer mix, a second PCR was run for roughly 7 to 12 cycles. TCRdb re-called the 5' RACE reads through MiXCR, storing one row per CDR3 protein. The table includes 1,500,000 or so distinct CDR3 sequences, around 59% detected once. The material sequenced was blood. The receptors here all came from a man between 18 and 29 years old in good health.

This chain connects TRBV29-1 to TRBJ2-5; D ambiguous. Trimming removed 5 bases from V and 5 bases from J, with 12 bases in between. The germline CDR1 and CDR2 sequences are SQVTM and ANQGSEA. This CDR3 is 12 amino acids long. In nucleotides, the CDR3 is TGCAGCGTTAGCAGAGAAGCGGAGACCCAGTACTTC. It translates to CSVSREAETQYF.

This clonotype was seen only a few times. The chain uses TRBV28 and TRBJ2-2; 8 nucleotides agree with TRBD2. The junction had 5 bases not matched to a gene; V was cut back by 6 bases and J by 5 bases. Germline V gives CDR1 MDHEN, CDR2 SYDVKM. The CDR3 length is 14 residues. The CDR3 bases are TGTGCCAGCAGCCGGGGGGGGCGTACCGGGGAGCTGTTTTTT. Translating it yields CASSRGGRTGELFF. The full variable domain, its missing parts supplied by reference TRBV28 and TRBJ2-2, is DVKVTQSSRYLVKRTGEKVFLECVQDMDHENMFWYRQDPGLGLRLIYFSYDVKMKEKGDIPEGYSVSREKKERFSLILESASTNQTSMYLCASSRGGRTGELFFGEGSRLTVL.

The chain employs TRBV12-3 or TRBV12-4 and TRBJ2-5; 15 bases are shared with TRBD2. V lost 7 bases and J lost 5; bases outside the gene matches: 5. This CDR3 contains 15 residues. The DNA for the CDR3 is TGTGCCAGCAATGGACTAGCGGGAGGGCCGGAGACCCAGTACTTC. Its protein is CASNGLAGGPETQYF.

This chain joins TRBV20-1 and TRBJ2-5; the match to TRBD1 covers 12 bases. Near its end, the DNA agrees better with TRBJ2-7, so the J call may be wrong. The CDR3 length is 15 residues. CDR1 and CDR2 (germline): DFQATT, SNEGSKA (reference sequence). In nucleotides, the CDR3 is TGCAGTGCTAGAGAAGGGACAGGGGGCACCTACGAGCAGTACTTC. Translating it yields CSAREGTGGTYEQYF.

The chain's CDR3 is CASSVTITTGPHYEQYF. CDR3 in DNA: TGTGCCAGCAGCGTGACTATTACCACCGGGCCTCACTACGAGCAGTACTTC. The chain uses TRBV7-9 and TRBJ2-7; possibly TRBD2 for D (5 bases). V was shortened by 5 bases and J by 3 bases, with 23 bases between the two germline ends. Germline V gene sequence: CDR1 SEHNR, CDR2 FQNEAQ (reference sequence). CDR3 length equals 17 residues.

This clonotype was counted a single time. V gene TRBV29-1 combines with J gene TRBJ2-6, with unresolved D. Per germline, CDR1 SQVTM and CDR2 ANQGSEA. V was pared by 2 bases and J by 0 bases, with 11 bases between. This CDR3 comprises 16 residues. The CDR3 DNA follows: TGCAGCGTTGAAATAACGGTCAGCTCTGGGGCCAACGTCCTGACTTTC. Translating gives CSVEITVSSGANVLTF.

This chain joins TRBV4-3 and TRBJ1-4; D is possibly TRBD1 (6 bases). V was shortened by 4 bases and J by 0 bases, with 12 bases between the two germline ends. This CDR3 has 16 amino acids. Germline V lookup: CDR1 LGHNA, CDR2 YSLEER. The CDR3 bases are TGCGCCAGCAGCCCCGACAGGACCGCAACTAATGAAAAACTGTTTTTT. Translated: CASSPDRTATNEKLFF.

In DNA, the CDR3 is TGTGCCAGCCGACAGGGGGGGGTATATACGCAGTATTTT. It yields the protein CASRQGGVYTQYF. The rearrangement links TRBV25-1 to TRBJ2-3, with 9 bases fitting TRBD1. The CDR3 consists of 13 residues. Germline assignment: CDR1 MGHDK and CDR2 SYGVNS. The junction had 7 bases not matched to a gene; V was cut back by 8 bases and J by 7 bases. The variable domain in full, completed from reference TRBV25-1 and TRBJ2-3, reads EADIYQTPRYLVIGTGKKITLECSQTMGHDKMYWYQQDPGMELHLIHYSYGVNSTEKGDLSSESTVSRIRTEHFPLTLESARPSHTSQYLCASRQGGVYTQYFGPGTRLTVL.

This sequence joins TRBV6-5 and TRBJ1-5; D remains ambiguous. In germline, CDR1 is MNHEY, CDR2 SVGAGI. The CDR3 totals 15 residues. Trimming left V 6 bases short and J 2 bases short, with 14 bases between. The DNA for the CDR3 is TGTGCCAGCAGCCCGAACGGGAGGCGCAATCAGCCCCAGCATTTT. Its translation is CASSPNGRRNQPQHF.

The chain links TRBV20-1 to TRBJ1-1; 7 bases are a match to TRBD1. V was clipped by 4 bases and J by 8 bases; unmatched bases: 10. This CDR3 has 13 amino acids. CDR1 is DFQATT and CDR2 is SNEGSKA in the germline V gene (reference sequence). DNA of the CDR3: TGCAGTGCTATCGATAGGGGGCTGGACGAAGCTTTCTTT. Encoded protein: CSAIDRGLDEAFF.

This chain links TRBV4-2 with TRBJ2-7; 8 bases are a match to TRBD1. CDR1 and CDR2 from the germline V gene are LGHNA and YNFKEQ. After removal of 3 bases from V and 5 bases from J, the junction contained 9 bases not matched to a gene. The CDR3 runs to 15 residues. The CDR3 sequence is CASSHTGTGENEQYF. In DNA form, the CDR3 reads TGTGCCAGCAGCCACACCGGGACAGGAGAGAACGAGCAGTACTTC.

J is TRBJ2-1 and V is TRBV27; D could derive from TRBD1 or TRBD2 (5 bases each). V shed 1 base and J shed 7 bases, with 14 bases lying between them. Germline V gene sequence: CDR1 MNHEY, CDR2 SMNVEV (reference sequence). This CDR3 has 15 amino acids. CDR3 nucleotide sequence: TGTGCCAGCAGTTTATTGGGACGGGTGGGTAATGAGCAGTTCTTC. This gives the protein CASSLLGRVGNEQFF.

This chain joins TRBV10-3 and TRBJ2-1; no reliable D call. This CDR3 region has 14 residues. CDR1 is ENHRY, CDR2 SYGVKD, per germline. V was cut by 1 base and J by 1 base, with 5 bases left in between. CDR3 amino acids: CAISELTSYNEQFF. CDR3 coding DNA: TGTGCCATCAGTGAGTTAACGTCCTACAATGAGCAGTTCTTC.

The J gene is TRBJ2-3, the V gene TRBV29-1; D not certain. Trimming took 4 bases from V and 6 from J, leaving 17 bases between them. Germline CDR1 and CDR2: SQVTM and ANQGSEA. This CDR3 is built from 14 residues. The CDR3 nucleotides are TGCAGCGTTGTTAGAGTAATTCACTCCGATACGCAGTATTTT. It encodes CSVVRVIHSDTQYF.

The chain joins TRBV24-1 to TRBJ2-4; D uncertain. V was pared by 3 bases and J by 8 bases, with 13 bases between. From germline, CDR1 is KGHDR and CDR2 SFDVKD. The CDR3 consists of 14 residues. The DNA for the CDR3 is TGTGCCACCAGTGATGGCCAGAATCGGGACATTCAGTACTTC. Amino acids: CATSDGQNRDIQYF.

This clonotype was found many times. The J gene is TRBJ2-5, the V gene TRBV7-9, with TRBD1 matching 8 bases. The CDR3 totals 13 residues. V was clipped by 5 bases and J by 5 bases; unmatched bases: 4. Germline lookup yields CDR1 SEHNR and CDR2 FQNEAQ (reference sequence). CDR3: CASSARGPETQYF. The CDR3 nucleotides are TGTGCCAGCAGCGCCAGGGGGCCCGAGACCCAGTACTTC.

Note on this clonotype: Germline and junction disagree at one end, which may indicate a read error. The CDR3, as DNA: TGTGCTAGCACAGGAGCCGCGGGTGAAAAACTGTTTTTT. Translating it yields CASTGAAGEKLFF. The V gene is TRBV7-9, the J gene TRBJ1-4, with TRBD1 as a possible D gene (5 bases). CDR3 length equals 13 residues. In germline, CDR1 is SEHNR, CDR2 FQNEAQ (reference sequence).

This clonotype was detected only a few times. This chain links TRBV29-1 with TRBJ1-2; no clear D gene. Trimming left V 4 bases short and J 5 bases short, with 8 bases between. The CDR3 is made up of 11 amino acids. Germline loops: CDR1 SQVTM, CDR2 ANQGSEA. The CDR3 DNA sequence: TGCAGCGTTGTGAATTATTATGGCTACACCTTC. Encoded protein: CSVVNYYGYTF.

The rearrangement links TRBV5-4 to TRBJ2-3; TRBD2 might be the D (5 bases). CDR1 SGHNT and CDR2 YYREEE come from the germline V gene (reference sequence). V lost 4 bases to trimming and J lost 2 bases, with 17 bases between them. The CDR3 consists of 16 residues. The chain's CDR3 is CASSPDYIGPTDTQYF. CDR3 in DNA: TGTGCCAGCAGCCCAGACTACATTGGACCCACAGATACGCAGTATTTT.

The chain has TRBV4-3 and TRBJ1-2, with a possible D match to TRBD1 (5 bases). This CDR3 has 15 residues. Germline V lookup: CDR1 LGHNA, CDR2 YSLEER. With 0 bases removed from V and 8 bases from J, the gap between germline ends came to 16 bases. In DNA, the CDR3 is TGCGCCAGCAGCCAAGAAGTAGAAGGGGCGCGAGGCTACACCTTC. Its translation is CASSQEVEGARGYTF.

A few counts support this clonotype. The V call is TRBV28, the J call TRBJ2-3; possibly TRBD1 for D (5 bases). The CDR3 runs 14 residues. V was trimmed by 3 bases and J by 3 bases, leaving 10 bases between them. Germline values: CDR1 MDHEN, CDR2 SYDVKM. The CDR3: CASSLLGRTDTQYF. CDR3 sequence (DNA): TGTGCCAGCAGTTTGTTGGGGCGGACAGATACGCAGTATTTT.

The chain joins TRBV25-1 to TRBJ2-7, with D tentatively TRBD1 (6 bases). The J call may be faulty, since TRBJ2-5 better matches the DNA end. The CDR3 runs to 19 residues. CDR1 is MGHDK, CDR2 SYGVNS, per germline. CDR3 region: CASSDPYGTPQSYRETQYF. The DNA for the CDR3 is TGTGCCAGCAGTGACCCCTACGGGACACCCCAGTCTTATCGAGAGACCCAGTACTTC.

This clonotype was found a few times. V is TRBV20-1 and J is TRBJ2-7; 13 nucleotides align to TRBD2. CDR1 is DFQATT, CDR2 SNEGSKA, per germline (reference sequence). The junction had 9 bases not matched to a gene; V was cut back by 2 bases and J by 2 bases. This CDR3 is 17 amino acids long. CDR3 coding DNA: TGCAGTGCTAGATTGCGTACGGGGACTAGCGGGACCTACGAGCAGTACTTC. Translating it yields CSARLRTGTSGTYEQYF.

The V gene is TRBV7-2, the J gene TRBJ2-5; D not certain. The J call could be wrong; TRBJ2-7 is a better fit for the DNA end. Germline V gene sequence: CDR1 SGHTA, CDR2 FQGNSA. This CDR3 contains 13 residues. The CDR3 reads CASSLEHRDEQYF. The CDR3 bases are TGTGCCAGCAGCTTAGAGCACAGAGACGAGCAGTACTTC.

This chain connects TRBV12-3 or TRBV12-4 to TRBJ2-1; perhaps TRBD2 as D (6 bases). The CDR3 extends over 15 amino acids. V dropped 0 bases and J dropped 5 bases, with 11 bases sitting between them. The CDR3 coding sequence is TGTGCCAGCAGTTTAGCGCCTGCGGGGAACAATGAGCAGTTCTTC. Residues: CASSLAPAGNNEQFF.

The chain is built from TRBV20-1 and TRBJ2-3; the D call may be TRBD1 or TRBD2 (5 bases each). The CDR3 runs 15 residues. Trimming cost V 1 base and J 3 bases, with 14 bases left between them. From germline, CDR1 is DFQATT and CDR2 SNEGSKA (reference sequence). The CDR3 loop reads CSARGGAVITDTQYF. CDR3 in DNA: TGCAGTGCTAGAGGAGGGGCCGTTATAACAGATACGCAGTATTTT.

The chain couples TRBV9 to TRBJ2-7; D is perhaps TRBD1 or TRBD2 (5 bases each). Trimming stripped 3 bases from V and 4 bases from J, with 11 bases between. The CDR3 totals 13 residues. The germline gives CDR1 SGDLS, CDR2 YYNGEE. The CDR3 DNA sequence: TGTGCCAGCAGCGACCGGGACGATTACGAGCAGTACTTC. This sequence encodes CASSDRDDYEQYF.

This chain joins TRBV29-1 and TRBJ2-5, with 7 nucleotides matching TRBD1. The J call may be in error: the DNA end matches TRBJ2-7 better. The CDR3 extends over 14 amino acids. The germline V gene encodes CDR1 SQVTM and CDR2 ANQGSEA. The CDR3 region has the DNA TGCAGCGTTGATGTACAGGGGATCGGGTACGAGCAGTACTTC. This translates into CSVDVQGIGYEQYF.